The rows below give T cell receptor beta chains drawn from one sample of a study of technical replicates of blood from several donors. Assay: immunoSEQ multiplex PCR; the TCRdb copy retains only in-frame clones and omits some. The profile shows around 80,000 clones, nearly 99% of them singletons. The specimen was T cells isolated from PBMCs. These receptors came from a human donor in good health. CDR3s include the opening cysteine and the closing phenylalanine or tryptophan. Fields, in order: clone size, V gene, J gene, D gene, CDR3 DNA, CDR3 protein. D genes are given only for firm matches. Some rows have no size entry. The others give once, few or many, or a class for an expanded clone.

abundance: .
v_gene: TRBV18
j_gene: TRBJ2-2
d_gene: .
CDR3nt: TGTGCCAGCTCACCCTTAGCGGACGCGAACACCGGGGAGCTGTTTTTT
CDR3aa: CASSPLADANTGELFF

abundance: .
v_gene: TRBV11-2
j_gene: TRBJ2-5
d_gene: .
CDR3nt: TGTGCCAGCAGTTGGGGGGGCCCCCAAGAGACCCAGTACTTC
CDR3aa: CASSWGGPQETQYF

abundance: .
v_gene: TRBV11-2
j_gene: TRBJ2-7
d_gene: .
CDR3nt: TGTGCCAGCAGCTTAGATCCCGGTTCCTACGAGCAGTACTTC
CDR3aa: CASSLDPGSYEQYF

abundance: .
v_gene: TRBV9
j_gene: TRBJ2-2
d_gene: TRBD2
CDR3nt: TGTGCCAGCAGTTGGACTAGCGGGAACACCGGGGAGCTGTTTTTT
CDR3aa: CASSWTSGNTGELFF

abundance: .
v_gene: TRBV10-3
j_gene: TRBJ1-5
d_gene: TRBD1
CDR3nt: TGTGCCATCAGTGAGGGACAGGGTCTTCAGCCCCAGCATTTT
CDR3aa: CAISEGQGLQPQHF

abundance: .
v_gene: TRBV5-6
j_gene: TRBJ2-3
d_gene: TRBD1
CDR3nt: TGTGCCAGCAGCTTAATCGGGACAGGGTCCACAGATACGCAGTATTTT
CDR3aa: CASSLIGTGSTDTQYF

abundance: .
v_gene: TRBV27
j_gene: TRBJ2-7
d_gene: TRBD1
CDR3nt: TGTGCCAGCAGCTATGGACAGGGAAGATACGAGCAGTACTTC
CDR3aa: CASSYGQGRYEQYF

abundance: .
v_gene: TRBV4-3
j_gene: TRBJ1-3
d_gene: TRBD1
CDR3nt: TGCGCCAGCAGCCAAGATCCCAGGGGGTCTGGAAACACCATATATTTT
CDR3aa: CASSQDPRGSGNTIYF

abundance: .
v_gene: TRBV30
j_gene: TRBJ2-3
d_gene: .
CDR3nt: TGTGCCTGGAGTCGAGTGACAGATACGCAGTATTTT
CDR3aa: CAWSRVTDTQYF

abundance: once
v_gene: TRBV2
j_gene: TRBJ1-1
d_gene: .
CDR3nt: TGTGCCAGCAGTGAAGCCTCTTACACTAAAGCTTTCTTT
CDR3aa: CASSEASYTKAFF

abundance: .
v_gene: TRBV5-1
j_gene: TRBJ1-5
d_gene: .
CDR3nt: TGCGCCAGCAGCCCGGGGGGCTATCCGCCCCAGCATTTT
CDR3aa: CASSPGGYPPQHF

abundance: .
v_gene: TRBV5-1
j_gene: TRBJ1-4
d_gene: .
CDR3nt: TGCGCCAGCAGCCCTGCGGGGGGGGCAACTAATGAAAAACTGTTTTTT
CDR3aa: CASSPAGGATNEKLFF